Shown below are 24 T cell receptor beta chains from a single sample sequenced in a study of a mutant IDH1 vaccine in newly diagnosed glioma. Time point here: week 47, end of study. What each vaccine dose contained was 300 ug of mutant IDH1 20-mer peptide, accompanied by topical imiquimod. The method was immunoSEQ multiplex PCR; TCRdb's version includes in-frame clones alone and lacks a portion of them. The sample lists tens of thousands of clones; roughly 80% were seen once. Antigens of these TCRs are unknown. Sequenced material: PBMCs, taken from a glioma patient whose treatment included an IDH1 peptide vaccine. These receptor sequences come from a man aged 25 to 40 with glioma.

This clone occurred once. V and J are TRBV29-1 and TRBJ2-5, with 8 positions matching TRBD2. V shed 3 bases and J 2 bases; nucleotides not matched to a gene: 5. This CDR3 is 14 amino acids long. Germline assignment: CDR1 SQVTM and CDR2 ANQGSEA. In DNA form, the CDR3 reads TGCAGCGTTGATGCAGGGACTAGTCAAGAGACCCAGTACTTC. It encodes CSVDAGTSQETQYF. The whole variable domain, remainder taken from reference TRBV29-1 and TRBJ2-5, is SAVISQKPSRDICQRGTSLTIQCQVDSQVTMMFWYRQQPGQSLTLIATANQGSEATYESGFVIDKFPISRPNLTFSTLTVSNMSPEDSSIYLCSVDAGTSQETQYFGPGTRLLVL.

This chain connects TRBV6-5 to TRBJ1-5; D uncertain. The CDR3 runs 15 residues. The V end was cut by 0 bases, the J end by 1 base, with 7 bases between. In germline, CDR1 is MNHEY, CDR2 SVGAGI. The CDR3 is CASSYSRGSNQPQHF. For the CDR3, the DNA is TGTGCCAGCAGTTACTCGAGAGGGAGCAATCAGCCCCAGCATTTT.

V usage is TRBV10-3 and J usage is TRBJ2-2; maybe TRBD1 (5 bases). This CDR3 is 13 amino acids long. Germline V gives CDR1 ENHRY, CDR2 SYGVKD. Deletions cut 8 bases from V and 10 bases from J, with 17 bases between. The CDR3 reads CAISGRKREELFF. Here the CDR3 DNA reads TGTGCCATCTCAGGGCGCAAGAGAGAGGAGCTGTTTTTT.

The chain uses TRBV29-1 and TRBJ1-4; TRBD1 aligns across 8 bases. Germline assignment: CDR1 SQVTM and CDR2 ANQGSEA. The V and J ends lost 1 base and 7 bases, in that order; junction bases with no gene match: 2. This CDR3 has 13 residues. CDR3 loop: CSVEGTGFEKLFF. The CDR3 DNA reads TGCAGCGTTGAAGGGACAGGGTTTGAAAAACTGTTTTTT.

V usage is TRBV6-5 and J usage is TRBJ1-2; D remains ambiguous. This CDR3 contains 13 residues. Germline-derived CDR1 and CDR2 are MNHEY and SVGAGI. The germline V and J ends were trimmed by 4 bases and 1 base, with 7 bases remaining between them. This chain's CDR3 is CASSSSVNYGYTF. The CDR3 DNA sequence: TGTGCCAGCAGTTCCTCGGTTAACTATGGCTACACCTTC.

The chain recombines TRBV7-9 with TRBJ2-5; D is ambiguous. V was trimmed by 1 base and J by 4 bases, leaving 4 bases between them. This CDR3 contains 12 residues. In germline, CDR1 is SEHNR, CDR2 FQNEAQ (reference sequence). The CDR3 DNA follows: TGTGCCAGCAGCTTAGGGGCAGAGACCCAGTACTTC. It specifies CASSLGAETQYF.

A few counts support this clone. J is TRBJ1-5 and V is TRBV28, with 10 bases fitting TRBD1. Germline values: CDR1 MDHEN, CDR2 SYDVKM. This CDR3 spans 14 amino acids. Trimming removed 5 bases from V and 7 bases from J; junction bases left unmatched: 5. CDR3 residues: CASSPSDRGQPQHF. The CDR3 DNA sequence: TGTGCCAGCAGTCCTTCGGACAGGGGGCAGCCCCAGCATTTT.

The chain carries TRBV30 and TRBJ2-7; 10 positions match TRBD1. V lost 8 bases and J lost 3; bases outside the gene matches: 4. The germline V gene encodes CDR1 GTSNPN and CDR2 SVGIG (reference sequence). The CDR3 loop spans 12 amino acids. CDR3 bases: TGTGCCGTAGGACAGGGGGACTACGAGCAGTACTTC. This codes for CAVGQGDYEQYF. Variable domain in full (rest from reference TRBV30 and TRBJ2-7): SQTIHQWPATLVQPVGSPLSLECTVEGTSNPNLYWYRQAAGRGLQLLFYSVGIGQISSEVPQNLSASRPQDRQFILSSKKLLLSDSGFYLCAVGQGDYEQYFGPGTRLTVT.

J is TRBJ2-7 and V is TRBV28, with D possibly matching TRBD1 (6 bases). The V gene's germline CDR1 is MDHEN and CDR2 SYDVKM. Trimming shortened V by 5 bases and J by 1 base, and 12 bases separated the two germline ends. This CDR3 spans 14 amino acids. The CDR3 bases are TGTGCCAGCAGTGCCTCCGGGACATCCTACGAGCAGTACTTC. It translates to CASSASGTSYEQYF.

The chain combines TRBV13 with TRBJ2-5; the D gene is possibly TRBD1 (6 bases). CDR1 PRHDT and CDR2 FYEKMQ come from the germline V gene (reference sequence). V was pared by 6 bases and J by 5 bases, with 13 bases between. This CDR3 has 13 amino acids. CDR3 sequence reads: CASRLTGVETQYF. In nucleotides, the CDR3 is TGTGCCAGCAGATTGACAGGAGTCGAGACCCAGTACTTC.

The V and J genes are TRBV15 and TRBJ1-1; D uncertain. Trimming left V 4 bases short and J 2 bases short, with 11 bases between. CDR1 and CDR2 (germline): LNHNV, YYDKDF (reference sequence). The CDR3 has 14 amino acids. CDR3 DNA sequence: TGTGCCACCAGCAAGTCAAGGACCAACACTGAAGCTTTCTTT. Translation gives CATSKSRTNTEAFF.

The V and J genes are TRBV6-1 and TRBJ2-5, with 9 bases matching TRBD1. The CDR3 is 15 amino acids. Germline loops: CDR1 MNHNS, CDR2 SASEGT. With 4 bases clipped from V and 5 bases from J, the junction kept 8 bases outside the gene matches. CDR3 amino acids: CASSGLQGAGETQYF. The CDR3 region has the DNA TGTGCCAGCAGTGGGCTACAGGGGGCCGGGGAGACCCAGTACTTC.

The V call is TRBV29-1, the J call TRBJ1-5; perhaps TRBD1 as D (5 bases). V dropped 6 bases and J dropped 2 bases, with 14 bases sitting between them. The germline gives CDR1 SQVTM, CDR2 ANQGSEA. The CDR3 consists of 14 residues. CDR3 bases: TGCAGCGTAAAGGACACGGCGGGCAATCAGCCCCAGCATTTT. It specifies CSVKDTAGNQPQHF.

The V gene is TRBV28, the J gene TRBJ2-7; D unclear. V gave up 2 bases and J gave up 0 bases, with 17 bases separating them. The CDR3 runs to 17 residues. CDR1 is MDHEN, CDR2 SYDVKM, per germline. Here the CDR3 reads CASSLPPPGRSSYEQYF. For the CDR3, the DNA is TGTGCCAGCAGTTTACCCCCACCCGGACGGAGCTCCTACGAGCAGTACTTC.

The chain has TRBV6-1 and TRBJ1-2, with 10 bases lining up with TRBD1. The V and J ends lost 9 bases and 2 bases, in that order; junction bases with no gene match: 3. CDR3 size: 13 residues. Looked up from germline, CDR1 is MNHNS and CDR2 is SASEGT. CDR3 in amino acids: CASQGQGNYGYTF. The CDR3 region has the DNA TGTGCCAGTCAGGGACAGGGGAACTATGGCTACACCTTC.

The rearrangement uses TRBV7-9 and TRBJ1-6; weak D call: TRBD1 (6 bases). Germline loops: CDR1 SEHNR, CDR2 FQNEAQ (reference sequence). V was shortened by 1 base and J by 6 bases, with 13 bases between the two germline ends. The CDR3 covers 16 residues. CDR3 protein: CASSLERAGANSPLHF. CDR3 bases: TGTGCCAGCAGCTTAGAACGCGCAGGGGCTAATTCACCCCTCCACTTT.

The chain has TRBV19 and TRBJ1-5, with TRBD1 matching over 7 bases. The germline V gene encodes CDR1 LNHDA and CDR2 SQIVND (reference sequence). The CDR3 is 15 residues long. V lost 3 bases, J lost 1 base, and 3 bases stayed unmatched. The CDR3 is CASSMGQRSNQPQHF. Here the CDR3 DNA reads TGTGCCAGTAGTATGGGACAGAGGAGCAATCAGCCCCAGCATTTT.

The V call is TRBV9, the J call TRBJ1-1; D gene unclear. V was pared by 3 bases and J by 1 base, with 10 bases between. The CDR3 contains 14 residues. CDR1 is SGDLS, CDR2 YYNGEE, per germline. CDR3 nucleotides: TGTGCCAGCAGCGCCAGACCTGGGAACACTGAAGCTTTCTTT. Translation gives CASSARPGNTEAFF.

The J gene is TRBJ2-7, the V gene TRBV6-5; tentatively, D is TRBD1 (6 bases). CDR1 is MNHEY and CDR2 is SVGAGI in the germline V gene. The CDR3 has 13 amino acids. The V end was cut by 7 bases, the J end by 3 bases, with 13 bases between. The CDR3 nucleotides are TGTGCCAGCACTAGAACAGGGAGCTACGAGCAGTACTTC. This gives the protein CASTRTGSYEQYF.

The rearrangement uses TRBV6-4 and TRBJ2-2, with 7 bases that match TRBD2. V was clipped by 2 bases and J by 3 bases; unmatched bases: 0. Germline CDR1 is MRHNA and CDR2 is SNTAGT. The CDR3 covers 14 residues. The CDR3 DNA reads TGTGCCAGCAGTGACGGGGGGGACACCGGGGAGCTGTTTTTT. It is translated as CASSDGGDTGELFF.

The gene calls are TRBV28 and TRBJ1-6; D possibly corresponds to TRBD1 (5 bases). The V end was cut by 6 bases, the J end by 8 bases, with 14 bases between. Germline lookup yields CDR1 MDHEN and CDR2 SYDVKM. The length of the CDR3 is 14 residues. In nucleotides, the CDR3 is TGTGCCAGCAGCCCTGATTTGGGGGATTCACCCCTCCACTTT. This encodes CASSPDLGDSPLHF.

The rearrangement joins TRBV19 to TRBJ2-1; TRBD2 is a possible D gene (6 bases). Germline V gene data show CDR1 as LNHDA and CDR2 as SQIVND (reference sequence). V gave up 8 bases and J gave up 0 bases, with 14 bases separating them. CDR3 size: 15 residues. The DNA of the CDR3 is TGTGCCAGTCTCCTAGCGCATAGCTCCTACAATGAGCAGTTCTTC. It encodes CASLLAHSSYNEQFF. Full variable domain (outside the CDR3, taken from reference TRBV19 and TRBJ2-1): DGGITQSPKYLFRKEGQNVTLSCEQNLNHDAMYWYRQDPGQGLRLIYYSQIVNDFQKGDIAEGYSVSREKKESFPLTVTSAQKNPTAFYLCASLLAHSSYNEQFFGPGTRLTVL.

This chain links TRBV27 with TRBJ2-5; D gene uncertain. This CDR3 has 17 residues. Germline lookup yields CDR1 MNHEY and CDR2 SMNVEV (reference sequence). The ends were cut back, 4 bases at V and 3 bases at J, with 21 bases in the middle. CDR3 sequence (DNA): TGTGCCAGCAGTTCCTTATTTGGGCAGCTCGAAAAAGAGACCCAGTACTTC. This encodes CASSSLFGQLEKETQYF.

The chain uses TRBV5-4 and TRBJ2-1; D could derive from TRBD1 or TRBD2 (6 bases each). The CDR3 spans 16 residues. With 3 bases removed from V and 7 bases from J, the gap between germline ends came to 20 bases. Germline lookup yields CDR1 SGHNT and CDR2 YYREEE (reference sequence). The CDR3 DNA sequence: TGTGCCAGCAGCTCCCCAGCCCGGGGGCGCGTGAATGAGCAGTTCTTC. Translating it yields CASSSPARGRVNEQFF.